The next 3 T cell receptor beta chains were all read from a single sample in a study of patients and donors after allogeneic stem cell transplantation. TCRdb reprocessed the RT-PCR reads with MiXCR, giving one entry per CDR3 protein. The sample has some 960,000 distinct CDR3 sequences; around 17% are singletons. What was sequenced was blood, either unsorted or a sorted T cell fraction (not recorded which). The receptor source for this set is a human donor who was either an allogeneic HSCT recipient or a stem cell or donor lymphocyte infusion donor (not recorded which). It is not recorded whose cells these are; they may come from a transplant donor.

The J gene is TRBJ1-5, the V gene TRBV4-1; no clear D. The CDR3 is 15 residues long. Germline assignment: CDR1 MGHRA and CDR2 YSYEKL. V lost 1 base to trimming and J lost 3 bases, with 10 bases between them. Written as DNA, the CDR3 is TGCGCCAGCAGCCAAGCGGGAGGCTACAATCAGCCCCAGCATTTT. It yields the protein CASSQAGGYNQPQHF.

A few counts support this clonotype. J is TRBJ1-1 and V is TRBV6-2 or TRBV6-3; 7 bases map to TRBD1. Trimming at V came to 6 bases and at J to 8 bases, leaving 15 bases not matched to a gene. CDR1 and CDR2 from the germline V gene are MNHEY and SVGEGT. This CDR3 comprises 15 residues. CDR3 sequence reads: CASRNTGQPVREAFF. DNA for the CDR3: TGTGCCAGCAGGAACACGGGACAGCCTGTAAGAGAAGCTTTCTTT.

This clonotype has just a few counts. The chain links TRBV7-2 to TRBJ2-7, with TRBD1 identical over 7 bases. Unmatched junction bases numbered 4, after V lost 5 bases and J lost 3 bases. There are 13 residues in the CDR3. The germline gives CDR1 SGHTA, CDR2 FQGNSA. In DNA, the CDR3 is TGTGCCAGCAGCCCGACAGGGCGCTACGAGCAGTACTTC. Translating gives CASSPTGRYEQYF.